This T cell receptor (beta chain) originates from a study of MAIT cells during Salmonella Paratyphi A infection listed by TCRdb under 2017. In the study overall: Adult volunteers aged 18 to 60 swallowed one dose of 1-5x10^3 CFU of S. Paratyphi A strain NVGH308. Starting at diagnosis, the diagnosed volunteers took ciprofloxacin 500 mg twice daily for 14 days. Beyond this particular receptor, the publication reports: More expansion or contraction among the top five MAIT clonotypes was shown in diagnosed volunteers than in healthy controls (approximately 0.53 versus 0.13), suggesting infection-driven repertoire reshaping. MAIT TRBV usage was oligoclonal with a preference for TRBV20 and TRBV6, and infection appeared not to change this usage. Although the availability of volunteer samples limited sample sizes, the sizes were judged adequate for detecting differences between groups. A significant decrease in the space occupied by over-represented MAIT clonotypes was found from baseline to mid-infection (around 0.15 to 0.10), whereas no significant post-infection difference was found.

The time point label, as the study defines it: mid-infection, around enteric fever diagnosis. MAIT cells, defined as Valpha7.2+ CD161+ T cells, were identified and sorted by flow cytometry. In a handful of volunteers who developed enteric fever after controlled oral challenge with live Salmonella Paratyphi A, circulating MAIT cell TCRbeta repertoires were profiled over time. Every diagnosed volunteer provided MAIT cell samples at pre-infection, mid-infection and post-infection timepoints. A diagnosis of enteric fever required Paratyphi A bacteremia and/or a persistent fever above 38 degrees C that lasted more than 12 hours. Challenged volunteers were diagnosed with infection between day 4 and day 7 after challenge. For RNA extraction, about 4,500 to 11,000 MAIT cells from each sample were sorted straight into RNAqueous-Micro lysis buffer. Lymphoprep gradient centrifugation was used to isolate peripheral blood mononuclear cells from blood samples and leukocyte cones. Sorting was done on either a BD FACSAria Fusion or a BD FACSAria III sorter.

Turning to this clonotype: Its antigen is unknown. The input lacks base qualities; no much larger clone sits a single base away.

Inclusive of the bounding cysteine and phenylalanine, the CDR3 is 18 residues long. Only the CDR3 portion is preserved as DNA: 54 bases, with reading frame beginning at the first base. V drops 1 base and J drops 4 bases, leaving 23 bases in between. CDR1 and CDR2, looked up from the germline V gene (reference sequence), are DFQATT and SNEGSKA. The library was prepared using 5' RACE. Two rounds of PCR with Phusion High-Fidelity polymerase amplified TCRbeta, with sample-specific barcodes added in the primers. TCRbeta libraries were generated by template-switch cDNA synthesis with SMARTScribe reverse transcriptase and a TRBC-specific primer. The barcoded samples were pooled and then prepared using the NEBNext Ultra DNA Library Prep Kit for Illumina. Libraries were sequenced on an Illumina MiSeq with the MiSeq reagent kit v2, 300 cycles. The paper's processing steps were these. Reads were demultiplexed by barcode with Jemultiplexer and were aligned with MiTCR using default parameters. VDJtools filtered out non-functional sequences; clonotypes were defined by amino acid sequence, with frequencies based on assigned sequence reads. The clonal space homeostasis analysis grouped clonotypes by frequency into over-represented (0.05-1), large, medium and small bins. The public sequencing data were trimmed at Q25 with fastp and processed into clonotypes with MiXCR by TCRdb, which kept only in-frame beta chains. Rows with a matching CDR3 protein are joined into one entry that keeps the most common DNA and genes. Here the V and J calls rest on TCRdb's processing, not on the authors' analysis. The sample profile shows about 640 distinct CDR3 sequences; 25% to 30% of them were found once. The biggest ten clones account for 25% to 35% of the sample.

The sequence joins TRBV20-1 to TRBJ1-5; no confident D gene assignment can be made. The sequence came from a person aged 18-70 years who was deliberately infected with Salmonella Paratyphi A in a paratyphoid fever challenge study. The sample here was MAIT cells from blood, taken at the middle sampling point of the challenge study. Read as DNA, the sequence is TGCAGTGCTAGAGGGGTAGCGACCCACCCATCTGGGAATCAGCCCCAGCATTTT. Translation gives CSARGVATHPSGNQPQHF.